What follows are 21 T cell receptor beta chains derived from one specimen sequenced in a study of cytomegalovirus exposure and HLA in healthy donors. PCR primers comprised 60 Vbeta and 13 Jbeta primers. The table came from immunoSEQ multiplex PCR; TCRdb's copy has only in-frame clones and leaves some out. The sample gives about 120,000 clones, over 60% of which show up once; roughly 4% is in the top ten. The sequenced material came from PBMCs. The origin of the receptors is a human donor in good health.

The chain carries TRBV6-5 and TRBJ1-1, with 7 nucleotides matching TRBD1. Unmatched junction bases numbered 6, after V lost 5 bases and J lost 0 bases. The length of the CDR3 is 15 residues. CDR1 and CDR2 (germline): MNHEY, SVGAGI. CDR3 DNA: TGTGCCAGCAGTAGACAGGGAACCATGAACACTGAAGCTTTCTTT. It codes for CASSRQGTMNTEAFF.

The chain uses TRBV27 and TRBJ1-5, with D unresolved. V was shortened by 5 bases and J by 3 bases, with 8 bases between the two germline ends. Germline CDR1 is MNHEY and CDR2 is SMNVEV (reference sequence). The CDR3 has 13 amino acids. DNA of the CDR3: TGTGCCAGCAGTACAATTTCCAATCAGCCCCAGCATTTT. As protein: CASSTISNQPQHF.

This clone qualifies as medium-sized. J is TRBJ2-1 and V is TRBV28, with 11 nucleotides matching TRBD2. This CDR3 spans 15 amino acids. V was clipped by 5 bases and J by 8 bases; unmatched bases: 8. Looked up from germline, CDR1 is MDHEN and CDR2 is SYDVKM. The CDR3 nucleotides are TGTGCCAGCAGTCCCTCTAGCGGGGGGTACTATGAGCAGTTCTTC. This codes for CASSPSSGGYYEQFF.

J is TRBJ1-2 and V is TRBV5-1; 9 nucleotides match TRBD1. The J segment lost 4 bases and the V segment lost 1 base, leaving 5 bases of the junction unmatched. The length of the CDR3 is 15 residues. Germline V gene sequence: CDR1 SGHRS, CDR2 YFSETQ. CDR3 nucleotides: TGCGCCAGCAGCTTGCTGGGGACAGGGCTCTATGGCTACACCTTC. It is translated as CASSLLGTGLYGYTF.

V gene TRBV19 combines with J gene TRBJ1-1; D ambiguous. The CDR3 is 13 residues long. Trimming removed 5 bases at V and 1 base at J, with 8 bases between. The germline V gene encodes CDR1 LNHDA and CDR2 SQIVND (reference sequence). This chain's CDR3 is CASSGLPNTEAFF. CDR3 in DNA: TGTGCCAGTAGTGGGCTTCCGAACACTGAAGCTTTCTTT.

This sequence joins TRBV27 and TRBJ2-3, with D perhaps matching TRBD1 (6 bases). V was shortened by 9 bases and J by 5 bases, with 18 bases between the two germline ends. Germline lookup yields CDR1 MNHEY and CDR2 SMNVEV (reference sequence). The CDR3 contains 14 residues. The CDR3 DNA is TGTGCCAGTCGCCAGGGGCGAGCTCAAGATACGCAGTATTTT. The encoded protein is CASRQGRAQDTQYF.

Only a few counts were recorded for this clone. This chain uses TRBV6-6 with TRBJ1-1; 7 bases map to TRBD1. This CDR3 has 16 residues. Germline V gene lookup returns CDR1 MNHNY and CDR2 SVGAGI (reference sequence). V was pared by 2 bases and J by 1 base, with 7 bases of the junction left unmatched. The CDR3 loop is CASSYGRQGRNTEAFF. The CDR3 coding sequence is TGTGCCAGCAGTTACGGCCGACAGGGCCGGAACACTGAAGCTTTCTTT.

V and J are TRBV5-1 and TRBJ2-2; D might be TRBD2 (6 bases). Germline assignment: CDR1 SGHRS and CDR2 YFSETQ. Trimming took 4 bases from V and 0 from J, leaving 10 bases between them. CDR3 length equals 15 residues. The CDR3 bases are TGCGCCAGCAGCGAGGGACTGTCGAACACCGGGGAGCTGTTTTTT. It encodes CASSEGLSNTGELFF.

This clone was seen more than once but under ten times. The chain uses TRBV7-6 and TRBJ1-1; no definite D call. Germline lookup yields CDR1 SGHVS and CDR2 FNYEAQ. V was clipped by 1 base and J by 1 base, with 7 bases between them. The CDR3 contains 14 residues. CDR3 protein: CASSLGTANTEAFF. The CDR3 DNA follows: TGTGCCAGCAGCTTAGGTACAGCGAACACTGAAGCTTTCTTT.

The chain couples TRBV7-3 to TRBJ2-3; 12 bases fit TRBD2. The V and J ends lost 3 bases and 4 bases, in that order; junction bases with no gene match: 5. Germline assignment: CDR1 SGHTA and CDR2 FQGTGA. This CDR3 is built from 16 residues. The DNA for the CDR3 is TGTGCCAGCAGCTTGGGGACTAGCGGGTTCGCAGATACGCAGTATTTT. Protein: CASSLGTSGFADTQYF.

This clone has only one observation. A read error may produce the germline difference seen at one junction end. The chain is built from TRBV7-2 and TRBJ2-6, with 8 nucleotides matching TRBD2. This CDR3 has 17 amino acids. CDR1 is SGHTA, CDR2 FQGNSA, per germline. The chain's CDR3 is CASSHSGTGSGANGLTF. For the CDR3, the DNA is TGTGCCAGCAGCCATAGCGGGACCGGCTCTGGGGCCAACGGCCTGACTTTC.

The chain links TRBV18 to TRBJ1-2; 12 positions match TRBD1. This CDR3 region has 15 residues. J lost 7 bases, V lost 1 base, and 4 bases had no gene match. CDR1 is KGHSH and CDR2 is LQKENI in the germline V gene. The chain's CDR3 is CASSPQGQGAGGYTF. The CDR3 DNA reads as TGTGCCAGCTCACCACAGGGACAGGGGGCCGGTGGCTACACCTTC.

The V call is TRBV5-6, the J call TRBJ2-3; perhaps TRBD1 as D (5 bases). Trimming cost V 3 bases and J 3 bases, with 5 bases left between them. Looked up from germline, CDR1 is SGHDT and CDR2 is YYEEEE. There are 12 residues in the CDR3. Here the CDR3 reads CASSSGTDTQYF. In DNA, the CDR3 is TGTGCCAGCAGCTCAGGGACAGATACGCAGTATTTT.

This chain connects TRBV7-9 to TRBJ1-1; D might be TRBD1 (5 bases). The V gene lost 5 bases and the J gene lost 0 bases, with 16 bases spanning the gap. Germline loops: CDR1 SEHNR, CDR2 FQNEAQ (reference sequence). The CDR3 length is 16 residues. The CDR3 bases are TGTGCCAGCAGCCCCGGTTACAGGACGGTGAACACTGAAGCTTTCTTT. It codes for CASSPGYRTVNTEAFF.

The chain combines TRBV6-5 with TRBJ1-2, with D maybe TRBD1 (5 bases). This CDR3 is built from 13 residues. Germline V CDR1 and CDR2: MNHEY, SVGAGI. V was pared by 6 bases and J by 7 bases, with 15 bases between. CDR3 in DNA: TGTGCCAGCAGCTCCTTTGACAGCTCTGGCTACACCTTC. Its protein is CASSSFDSSGYTF.

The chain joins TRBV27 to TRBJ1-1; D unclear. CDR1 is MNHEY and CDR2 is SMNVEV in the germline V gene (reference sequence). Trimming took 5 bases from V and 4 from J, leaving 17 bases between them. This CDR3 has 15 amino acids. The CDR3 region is CASSPLDLRGTEAFF. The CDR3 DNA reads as TGTGCCAGCAGTCCCCTCGATCTCCGGGGCACTGAAGCTTTCTTT.

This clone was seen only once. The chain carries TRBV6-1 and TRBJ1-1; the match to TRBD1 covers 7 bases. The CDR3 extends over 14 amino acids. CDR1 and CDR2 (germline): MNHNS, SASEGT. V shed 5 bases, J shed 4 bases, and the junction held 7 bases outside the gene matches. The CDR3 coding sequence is TGTGCCAGCAGTCTGAACAGGGGAGCCACTGAAGCTTTCTTT. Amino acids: CASSLNRGATEAFF.

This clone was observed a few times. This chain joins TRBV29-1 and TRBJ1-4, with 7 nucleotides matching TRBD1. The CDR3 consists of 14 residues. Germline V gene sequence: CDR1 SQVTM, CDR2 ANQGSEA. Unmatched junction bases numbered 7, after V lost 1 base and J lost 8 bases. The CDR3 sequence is CSVEAPQGPEKLFF. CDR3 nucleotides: TGCAGCGTTGAAGCACCACAGGGGCCCGAAAAACTGTTTTTT.

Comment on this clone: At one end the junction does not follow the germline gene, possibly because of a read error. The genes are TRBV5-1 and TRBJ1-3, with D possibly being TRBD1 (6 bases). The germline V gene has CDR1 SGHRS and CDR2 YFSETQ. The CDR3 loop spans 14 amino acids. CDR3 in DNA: TGCGTCAGCAGCCCGGGGACATCAGGAAACACCATATATTTT. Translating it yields CVSSPGTSGNTIYF. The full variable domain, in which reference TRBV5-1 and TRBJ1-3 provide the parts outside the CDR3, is KAGVTQTPRYLIKTRGQQVTLSCSPISGHRSVSWYQQTPGQGLQFLFEYFSETQRNKGNFPGRFSGRQFSNSRSEMNVSTLELGDSALYLCVSSPGTSGNTIYFGEGSWLTVV.

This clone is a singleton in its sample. Written as DNA, the CDR3 is TGTGCCAGCAGTTTGGAGGGACAGGGGAGGTACGAGCAGTACTTC. It is translated as CASSLEGQGRYEQYF. The V call is TRBV28, the J call TRBJ2-7, with 10 bases matching TRBD1. The CDR3 extends over 15 amino acids. The V gene's germline CDR1 is MDHEN and CDR2 SYDVKM. Trimming took 3 bases from V and 4 from J; bases not matched to a gene: 6.

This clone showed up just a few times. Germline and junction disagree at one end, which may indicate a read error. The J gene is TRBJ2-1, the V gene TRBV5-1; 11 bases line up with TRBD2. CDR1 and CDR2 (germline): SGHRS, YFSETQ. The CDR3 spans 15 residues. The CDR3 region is CASTLGLAVYNEQFF. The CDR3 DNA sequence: TGCGCCAGCACCTTGGGACTAGCGGTCTACAATGAGCAGTTCTTC.